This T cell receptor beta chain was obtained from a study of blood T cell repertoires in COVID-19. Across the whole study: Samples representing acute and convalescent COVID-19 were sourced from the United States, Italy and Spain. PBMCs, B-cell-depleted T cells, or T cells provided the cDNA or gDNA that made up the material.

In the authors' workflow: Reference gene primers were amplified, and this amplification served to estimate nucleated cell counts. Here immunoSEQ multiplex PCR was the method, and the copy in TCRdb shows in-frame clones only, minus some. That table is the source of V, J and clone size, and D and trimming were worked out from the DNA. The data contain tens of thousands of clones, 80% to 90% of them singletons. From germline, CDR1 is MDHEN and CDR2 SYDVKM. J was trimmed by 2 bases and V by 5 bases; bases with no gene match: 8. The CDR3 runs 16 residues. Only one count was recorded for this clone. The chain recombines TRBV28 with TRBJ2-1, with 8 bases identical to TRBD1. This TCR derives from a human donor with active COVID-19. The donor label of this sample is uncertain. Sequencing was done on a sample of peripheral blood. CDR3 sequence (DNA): TGTGCCAGCAGTCGTCCGACAGGGGTCGCCTACAATGAGCAGTTCTTC. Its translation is CASSRPTGVAYNEQFF.